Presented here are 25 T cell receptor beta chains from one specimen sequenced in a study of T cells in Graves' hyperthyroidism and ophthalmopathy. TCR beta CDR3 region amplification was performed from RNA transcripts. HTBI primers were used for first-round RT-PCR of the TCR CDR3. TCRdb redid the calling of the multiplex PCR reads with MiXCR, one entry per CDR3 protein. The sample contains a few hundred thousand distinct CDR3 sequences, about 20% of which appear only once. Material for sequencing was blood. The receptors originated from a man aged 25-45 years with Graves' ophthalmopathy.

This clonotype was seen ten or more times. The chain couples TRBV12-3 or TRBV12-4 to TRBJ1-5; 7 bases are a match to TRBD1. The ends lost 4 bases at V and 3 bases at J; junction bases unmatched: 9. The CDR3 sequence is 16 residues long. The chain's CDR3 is CASSSDRRGSNQPQHF. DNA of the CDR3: TGTGCCAGCAGTTCGGACAGGAGGGGGTCCAATCAGCCCCAGCATTTT.

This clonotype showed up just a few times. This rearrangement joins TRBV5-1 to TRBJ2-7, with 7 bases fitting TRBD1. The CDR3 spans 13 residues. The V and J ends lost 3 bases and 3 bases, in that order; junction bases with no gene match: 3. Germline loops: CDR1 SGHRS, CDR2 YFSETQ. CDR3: CASSWGQNYEQYF. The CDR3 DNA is TGCGCCAGCAGCTGGGGACAGAACTACGAGCAGTACTTC.

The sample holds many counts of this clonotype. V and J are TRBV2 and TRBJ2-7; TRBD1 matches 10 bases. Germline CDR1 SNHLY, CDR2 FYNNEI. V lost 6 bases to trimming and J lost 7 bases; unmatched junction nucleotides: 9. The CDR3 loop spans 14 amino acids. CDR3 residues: CASSPTGGPGEQYF. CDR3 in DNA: TGTGCCAGCAGCCCGACAGGGGGCCCAGGGGAGCAGTACTTC.

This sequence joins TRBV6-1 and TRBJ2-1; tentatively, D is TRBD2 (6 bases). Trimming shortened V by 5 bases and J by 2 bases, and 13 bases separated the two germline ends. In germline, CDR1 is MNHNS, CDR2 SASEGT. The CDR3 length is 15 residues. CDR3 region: CASSRLAPTYNEQFF. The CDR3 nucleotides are TGTGCCAGCAGTAGGCTAGCGCCCACCTACAATGAGCAGTTCTTC.

CDR3: CASRGKYYEQYF. CDR3 bases: TGTGCCAGCAGAGGCAAATATTACGAGCAGTACTTC. This sequence joins TRBV27 and TRBJ2-7; no reliable D call. Germline lookup yields CDR1 MNHEY and CDR2 SMNVEV (reference sequence). Trimming removed 6 bases from V and 4 bases from J, with 10 bases in between. The CDR3 loop spans 12 amino acids.

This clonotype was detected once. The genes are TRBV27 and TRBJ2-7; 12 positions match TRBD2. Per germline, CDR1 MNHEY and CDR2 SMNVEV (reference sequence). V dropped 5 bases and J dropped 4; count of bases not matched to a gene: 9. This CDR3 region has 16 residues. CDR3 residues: CASSPLAGGPRYEQYF. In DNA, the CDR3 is TGTGCCAGCAGTCCCCTAGCGGGGGGGCCTCGGTACGAGCAGTACTTC.

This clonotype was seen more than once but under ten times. CDR3 nucleotide sequence: TGTGCCAGCTCACCCCAGGGCCAGCAGCCCCAGCATTTT. Its protein is CASSPQGQQPQHF. The chain is built from TRBV18 and TRBJ1-5, with TRBD1 as a possible D gene (5 bases). CDR3 size: 13 residues. V lost 3 bases to trimming and J lost 7 bases, with 10 bases between them. CDR1 is KGHSH, CDR2 LQKENI, per germline.

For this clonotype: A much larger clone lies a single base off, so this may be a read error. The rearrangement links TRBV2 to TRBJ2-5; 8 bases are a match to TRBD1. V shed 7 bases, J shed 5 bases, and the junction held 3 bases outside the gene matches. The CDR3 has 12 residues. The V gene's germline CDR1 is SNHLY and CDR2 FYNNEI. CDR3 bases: TGTGCCAGCACGGACAGGGTGGAGACCCAGTACTTC. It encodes CASTDRVETQYF.

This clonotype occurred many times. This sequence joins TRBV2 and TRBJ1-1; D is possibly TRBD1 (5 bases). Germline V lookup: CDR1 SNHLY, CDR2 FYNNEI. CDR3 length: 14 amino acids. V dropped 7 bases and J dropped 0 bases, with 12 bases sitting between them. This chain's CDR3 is CASTRGELNTEAFF. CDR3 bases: TGTGCCAGCACCCGGGGGGAATTGAACACTGAAGCTTTCTTT.

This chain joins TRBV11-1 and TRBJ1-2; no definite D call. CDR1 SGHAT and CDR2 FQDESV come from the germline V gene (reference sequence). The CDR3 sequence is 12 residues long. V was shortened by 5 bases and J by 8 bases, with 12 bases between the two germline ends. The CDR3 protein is CASSREGRGYTF. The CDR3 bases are TGTGCCAGCAGCCGAGAGGGTCGCGGCTACACCTTC.

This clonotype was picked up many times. CDR3 protein: CASSPESAINFYGYTF. DNA of the CDR3: TGTGCCAGCAGCCCCGAGAGCGCCATTAATTTCTATGGCTACACCTTC. This chain links TRBV11-3 with TRBJ1-2; D call uncertain. V gave up 5 bases and J gave up 4 bases, with 20 bases separating them. Germline values: CDR1 SGHNT, CDR2 YENEEA. The CDR3 has 16 amino acids.

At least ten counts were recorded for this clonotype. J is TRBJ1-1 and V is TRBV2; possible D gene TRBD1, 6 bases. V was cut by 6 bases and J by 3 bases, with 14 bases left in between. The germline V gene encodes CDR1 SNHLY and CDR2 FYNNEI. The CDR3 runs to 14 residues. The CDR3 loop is CASSDRRKDTEAFF. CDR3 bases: TGTGCCAGCAGCGACAGGCGGAAGGACACTGAAGCTTTCTTT.

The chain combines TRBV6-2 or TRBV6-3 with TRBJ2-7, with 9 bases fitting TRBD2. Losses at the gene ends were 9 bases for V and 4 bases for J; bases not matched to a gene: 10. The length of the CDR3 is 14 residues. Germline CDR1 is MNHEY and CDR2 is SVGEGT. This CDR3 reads CASRISGSKYEQYF. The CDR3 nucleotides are TGTGCCAGTCGAATTAGCGGGAGTAAATACGAGCAGTACTTC.

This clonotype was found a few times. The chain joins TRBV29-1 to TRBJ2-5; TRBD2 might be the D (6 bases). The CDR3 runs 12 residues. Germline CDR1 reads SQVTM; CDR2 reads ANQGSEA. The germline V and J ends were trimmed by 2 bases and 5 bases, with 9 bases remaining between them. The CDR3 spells CSVEFGSETQYF. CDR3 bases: TGCAGCGTTGAATTCGGGAGTGAGACCCAGTACTTC.

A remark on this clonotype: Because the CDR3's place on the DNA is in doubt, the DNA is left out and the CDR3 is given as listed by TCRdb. CDR3 amino acids: CSVALGAHSPPHF. The chain has TRBV29-1 and TRBJ1-6; TRBD1, the table's D call, was not compared with the DNA. With termini counted, the CDR3 has 13 amino acids. Germline V gene sequence: CDR1 SQVTM, CDR2 ANQGSEA.

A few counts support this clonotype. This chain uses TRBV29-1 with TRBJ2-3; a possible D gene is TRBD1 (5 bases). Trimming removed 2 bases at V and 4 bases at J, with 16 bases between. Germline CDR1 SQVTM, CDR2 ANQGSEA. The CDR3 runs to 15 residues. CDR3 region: CSVEFLLWGADTQYF. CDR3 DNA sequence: TGCAGCGTTGAATTTCTACTATGGGGCGCAGATACGCAGTATTTT.

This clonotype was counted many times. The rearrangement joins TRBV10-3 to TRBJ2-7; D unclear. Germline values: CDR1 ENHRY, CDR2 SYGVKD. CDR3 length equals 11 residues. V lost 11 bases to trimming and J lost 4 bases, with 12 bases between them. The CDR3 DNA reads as TGTGCCTCAGGCACGCTTTACGAGCAGTACTTC. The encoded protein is CASGTLYEQYF.

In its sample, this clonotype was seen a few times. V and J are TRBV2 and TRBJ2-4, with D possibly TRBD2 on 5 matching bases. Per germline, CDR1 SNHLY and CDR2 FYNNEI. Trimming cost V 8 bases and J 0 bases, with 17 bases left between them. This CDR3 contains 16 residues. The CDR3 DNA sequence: TGTGCCAGCGGAGAAGGAAGCGGACTAGCCAAAAACATTCAGTACTTC. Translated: CASGEGSGLAKNIQYF.

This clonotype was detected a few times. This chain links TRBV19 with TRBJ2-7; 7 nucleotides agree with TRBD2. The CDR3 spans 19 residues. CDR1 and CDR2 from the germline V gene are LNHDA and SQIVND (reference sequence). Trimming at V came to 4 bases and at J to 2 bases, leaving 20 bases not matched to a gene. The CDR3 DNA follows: TGTGCCAGTAGTAGGCTTTTGGCTAGCGGTAAATTAAATACCTACGAGCAGTACTTC. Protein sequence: CASSRLLASGKLNTYEQYF.

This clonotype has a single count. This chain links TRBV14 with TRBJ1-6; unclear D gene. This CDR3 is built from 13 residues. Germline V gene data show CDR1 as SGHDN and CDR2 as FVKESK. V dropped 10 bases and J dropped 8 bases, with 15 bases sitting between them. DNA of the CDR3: TGTGCCACCTCTCTGAGCGGCGATTCACCCCTCCACTTT. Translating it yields CATSLSGDSPLHF.

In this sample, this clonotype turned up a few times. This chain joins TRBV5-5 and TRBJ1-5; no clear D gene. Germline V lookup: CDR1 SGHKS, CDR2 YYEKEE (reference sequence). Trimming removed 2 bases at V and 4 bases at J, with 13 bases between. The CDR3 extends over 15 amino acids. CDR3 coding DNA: TGTGCCAGCAGCTTCGGCAGAGTTATTAATCAGCCCCAGCATTTT. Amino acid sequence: CASSFGRVINQPQHF.

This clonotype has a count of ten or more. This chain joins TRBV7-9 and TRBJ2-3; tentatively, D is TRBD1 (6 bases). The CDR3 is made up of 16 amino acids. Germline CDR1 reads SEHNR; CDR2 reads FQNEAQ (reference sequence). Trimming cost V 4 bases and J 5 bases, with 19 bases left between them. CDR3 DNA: TGTGCCAGCAGCTCCACCGGGACACTCGATGAAGATACGCAGTATTTT. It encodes CASSSTGTLDEDTQYF.

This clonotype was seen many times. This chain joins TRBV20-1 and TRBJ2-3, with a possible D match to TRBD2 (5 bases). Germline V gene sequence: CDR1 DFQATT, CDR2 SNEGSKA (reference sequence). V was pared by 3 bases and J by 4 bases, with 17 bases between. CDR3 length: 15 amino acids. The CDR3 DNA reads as TGCAGTGCTAGTCTGGCAGACCGGGGTGCAGATACGCAGTATTTT. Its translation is CSASLADRGADTQYF.

CDR3 bases: TGTGCCAGCAGTTGGGACAGGGAGCAGTACTTC. Amino acids: CASSWDREQYF. J is TRBJ2-7 and V is TRBV6-1; TRBD1 matches at 8 bases. Germline values: CDR1 MNHNS, CDR2 SASEGT. V was clipped by 5 bases and J by 7 bases; unmatched bases: 1. The CDR3 is 11 amino acids.

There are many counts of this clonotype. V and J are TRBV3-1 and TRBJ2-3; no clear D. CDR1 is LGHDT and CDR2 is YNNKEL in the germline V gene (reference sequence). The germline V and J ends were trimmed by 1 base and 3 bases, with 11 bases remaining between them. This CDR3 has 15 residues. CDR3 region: CASSQGPIVTDTQYF. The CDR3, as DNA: TGTGCCAGCAGCCAAGGTCCCATAGTAACAGATACGCAGTATTTT.